This record concerns one T cell receptor (beta chain) sequence. V lost 5 bases to trimming and J lost 4 bases, with 8 bases between them. This CDR3 is built from 12 residues. Germline CDR1 and CDR2: SGHVS and FQNEAQ. The data were obtained in a study of blood T cell repertoires in COVID-19. Only in-frame clones appear in the TCRdb table, and some are missing; sequencing was by immunoSEQ multiplex PCR. The sample lists some 30,000 clones; over 75% were seen once. Sequences were obtained from peripheral blood. V is TRBV7-8 and J is TRBJ1-2; D is uncertain. The sequence came from a woman in her sixties with active COVID-19. CDR3 loop: CASSPAGYGYTF. The CDR3 region has the DNA TGTGCCAGCAGCCCGGCGGGCTATGGCTACACCTTC.